A single sample gave rise to the 11 T cell receptor beta chains below, sequenced in a study of T cell responses to AZD1222 COVID-19 vaccine. TCRdb keeps only in-frame clones here, not all; method: immunoSEQ multiplex PCR. The sample lists more than 250,000 clones; approximately 93% were seen once. Sample: peripheral blood, taken on day 0 of AZD1222 vaccination. Receptor source: an adult in good health.

This chain joins TRBV6-5 and TRBJ1-3; D gene unclear. Trimming took off 7 bases at V and 1 base at J, with 5 bases between the two ends. The germline gives CDR1 MNHEY, CDR2 SVGAGI. This CDR3 has 12 amino acids. The CDR3: CASKWSGNTIYF. CDR3 nucleotides: TGTGCCAGCAAGTGGTCTGGAAACACCATATATTTT.

The CDR3 DNA is TGTGCCAGCTCGCCTTCCGGGGCGGACAACACTGAAGCTTTCTTT. Its translation is CASSPSGADNTEAFF. The chain uses TRBV18 and TRBJ1-1; perhaps TRBD1 as D (5 bases). The V gene's germline CDR1 is KGHSH and CDR2 LQKENI. The CDR3 length is 15 residues. The V end was cut by 6 bases, the J end by 2 bases, with 16 bases between.

In its sample, this clone is medium-sized. This chain uses TRBV5-4 with TRBJ2-7; tentatively, D is TRBD2 (5 bases). The CDR3 runs 16 residues. Between the trimmed V and J ends, which lost 0 bases and 0 bases, there was a span of 13 bases. Germline V gene lookup returns CDR1 SGHNT and CDR2 YYREEE (reference sequence). DNA of the CDR3: TGTGCCAGCAGCTTGGATGCGAGGGCTAGCTCCTACGAGCAGTACTTC. Translating gives CASSLDARASSYEQYF. Looking up the rest from reference TRBV5-4 and TRBJ2-7 gives the full variable domain: ETGVTQSPTHLIKTRGQQVTLRCSSQSGHNTVSWYQQALGQGPQFIFQYYREEENGRGNFPPRFSGLQFPNYSSELNVNALELDDSALYLCASSLDARASSYEQYFGPGTRLTVT.

The CDR3 reads CASSSTRSPRAFF. In DNA form, the CDR3 reads TGTGCCAGCAGTTCTACACGATCCCCGAGGGCTTTCTTT. The J gene is TRBJ1-1, the V gene TRBV28; D ambiguous. The CDR3 length is 13 residues. The germline V gene encodes CDR1 MDHEN and CDR2 SYDVKM. V was clipped by 4 bases and J by 11 bases, with 17 bases between them. The full variable domain, in which reference TRBV28 and TRBJ1-1 provide the parts outside the CDR3, is DVKVTQSSRYLVKRTGEKVFLECVQDMDHENMFWYRQDPGLGLRLIYFSYDVKMKEKGDIPEGYSVSREKKERFSLILESASTNQTSMYLCASSSTRSPRAFFGQGTRLTVV.

This chain links TRBV7-2 with TRBJ1-3; D remains ambiguous. CDR3 length: 15 residues. Germline-derived CDR1 and CDR2 are SGHTA and FQGNSA. Between the trimmed V and J ends, which lost 4 bases and 0 bases, there was a span of 10 bases. This CDR3 reads CASSSGTISGNTIYF. DNA of the CDR3: TGTGCCAGCAGCTCAGGCACCATCTCTGGAAACACCATATATTTT.

The chain carries TRBV10-1 and TRBJ2-4, with D possibly called TRBD1 or TRBD2 (5 bases each). The CDR3 is 15 amino acids. Germline V CDR1 and CDR2: WNHNN, SYGVQD (reference sequence). V gave up 3 bases and J gave up 6 bases, with 15 bases separating them. As DNA, the CDR3 is TGCGCCAGCAGTGACCCCCGGGGAGACAGAAACATTCAGTACTTC. Its protein product is CASSDPRGDRNIQYF.

This clone was seen a handful of times. The genes are TRBV9 and TRBJ1-3, with TRBD1 matching over 10 bases. The CDR3 consists of 15 residues. The junction had 8 bases not matched to a gene; V was cut back by 4 bases and J by 7 bases. Germline V gene sequence: CDR1 SGDLS, CDR2 YYNGEE. CDR3 coding DNA: TGTGCCAGCAGCCCGCGACAGGGGGCGAAGAACACCATATATTTT. Amino acids: CASSPRQGAKNTIYF.

The genes are TRBV30 and TRBJ2-6; TRBD1 agrees at 8 bases. This CDR3 is built from 17 residues. Germline V gene lookup returns CDR1 GTSNPN and CDR2 SVGIG (reference sequence). V dropped 2 bases and J dropped 2; count of bases not matched to a gene: 8. The CDR3 nucleotides are TGTGCCTGGAGTACTAGGACAGGGAGTACTGGGGCCAACGTCCTGACTTTC. Protein product: CAWSTRTGSTGANVLTF.

V gene TRBV5-1 combines with J gene TRBJ1-2; TRBD1 aligns across 7 bases. The germline CDR1 and CDR2 sequences are SGHRS and YFSETQ. CDR3 length: 14 residues. V was pared by 5 bases and J by 6 bases, with 10 bases of the junction left unmatched. Here the CDR3 DNA reads TGCGCCAGCAGAGAGGAGGGGGCAGGTCATGGCTACACCTTC. This gives the protein CASREEGAGHGYTF.

The chain links TRBV18 to TRBJ1-1, with 11 bases identical to TRBD1. Trimming cost V 3 bases and J 3 bases; bases outside gene matches: 3. The CDR3 is made up of 15 amino acids. Germline V gene lookup returns CDR1 KGHSH and CDR2 LQKENI. The DNA of the CDR3 is TGTGCCAGCTCACCCGGGACAGGGGGAGACACTGAAGCTTTCTTT. It translates to CASSPGTGGDTEAFF.

V and J are TRBV6-5 and TRBJ1-2, with 12 bases fitting TRBD1. Trimming at V came to 5 bases and at J to 4 bases, leaving 5 bases not matched to a gene. CDR1 and CDR2 (germline): MNHEY, SVGAGI. This CDR3 region has 15 residues. The CDR3: CASSHGTGGGYGYTF. The CDR3 DNA reads as TGTGCCAGCAGTCACGGGACAGGGGGCGGCTATGGCTACACCTTC.